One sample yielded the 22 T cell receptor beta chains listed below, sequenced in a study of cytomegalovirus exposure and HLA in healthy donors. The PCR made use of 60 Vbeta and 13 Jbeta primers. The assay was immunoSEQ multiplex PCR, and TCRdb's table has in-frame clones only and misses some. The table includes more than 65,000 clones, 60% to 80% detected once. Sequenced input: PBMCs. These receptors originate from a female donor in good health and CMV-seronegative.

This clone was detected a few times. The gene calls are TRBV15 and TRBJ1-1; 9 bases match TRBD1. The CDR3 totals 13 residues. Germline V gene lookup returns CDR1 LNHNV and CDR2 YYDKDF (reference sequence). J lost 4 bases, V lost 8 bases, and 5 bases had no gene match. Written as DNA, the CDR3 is TGTGCCACCCCCGGGACAGGGACCACTGAAGCTTTCTTT. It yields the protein CATPGTGTTEAFF.

CDR3 amino acids: CASSLDSQPYNEQFF. For the CDR3, the DNA is TGTGCCAGCAGTTTGGACAGCCAACCATACAATGAGCAGTTCTTC. The chain has TRBV27 and TRBJ2-1; perhaps TRBD1 as D (6 bases). This CDR3 spans 15 amino acids. The germline CDR1 and CDR2 sequences are MNHEY and SMNVEV (reference sequence). V dropped 3 bases and J dropped 4 bases, with 13 bases sitting between them.

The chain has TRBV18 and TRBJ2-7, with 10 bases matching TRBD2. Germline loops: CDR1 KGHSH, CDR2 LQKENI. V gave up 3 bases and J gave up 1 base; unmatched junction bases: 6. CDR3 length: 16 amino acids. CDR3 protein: CASSPKAGGGSYEQYF. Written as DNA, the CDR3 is TGTGCCAGCTCACCGAAAGCGGGAGGGGGATCCTACGAGCAGTACTTC.

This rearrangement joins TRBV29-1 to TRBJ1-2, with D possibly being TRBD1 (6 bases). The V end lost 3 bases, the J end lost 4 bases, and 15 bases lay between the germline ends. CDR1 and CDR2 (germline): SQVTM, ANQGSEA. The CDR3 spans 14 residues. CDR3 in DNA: TGCAGCGTTGAGGGGGCAGGGGTCTTCTATGGCTACACCTTC. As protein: CSVEGAGVFYGYTF.

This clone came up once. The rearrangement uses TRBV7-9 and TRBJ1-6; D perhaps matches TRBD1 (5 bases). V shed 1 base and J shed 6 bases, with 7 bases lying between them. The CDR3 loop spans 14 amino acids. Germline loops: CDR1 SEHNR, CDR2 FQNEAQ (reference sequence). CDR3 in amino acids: CASSLETANSPLHF. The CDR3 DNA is TGTGCCAGCAGCTTAGAGACAGCTAATTCACCCCTCCACTTT.

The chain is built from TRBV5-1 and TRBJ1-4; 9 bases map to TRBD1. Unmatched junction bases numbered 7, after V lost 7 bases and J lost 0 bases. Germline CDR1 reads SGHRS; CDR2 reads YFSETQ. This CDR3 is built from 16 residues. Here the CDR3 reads CASARTGAPTNEKLFF. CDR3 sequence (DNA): TGCGCCAGCGCCCGGACAGGGGCCCCAACTAATGAAAAACTGTTTTTT.

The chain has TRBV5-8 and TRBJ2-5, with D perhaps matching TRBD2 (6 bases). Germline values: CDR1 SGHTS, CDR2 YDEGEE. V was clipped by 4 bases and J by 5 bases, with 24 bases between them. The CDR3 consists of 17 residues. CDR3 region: CASSPGGTADIRETQYF. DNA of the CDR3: TGTGCCAGCAGCCCTGGAGGGACGGCGGATATCCGGGAGACCCAGTACTTC.

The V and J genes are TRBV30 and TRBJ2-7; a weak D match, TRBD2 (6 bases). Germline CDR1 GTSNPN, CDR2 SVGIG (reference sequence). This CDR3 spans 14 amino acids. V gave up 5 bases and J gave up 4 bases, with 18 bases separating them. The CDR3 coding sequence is TGTGCCTGGGGCAATGGGCGGGGTTTGTACGAGCAGTACTTC. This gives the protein CAWGNGRGLYEQYF.

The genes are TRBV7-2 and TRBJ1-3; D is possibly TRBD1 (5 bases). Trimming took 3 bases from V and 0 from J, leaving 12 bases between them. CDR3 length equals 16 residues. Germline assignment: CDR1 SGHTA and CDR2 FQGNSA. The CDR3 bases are TGTGCCAGCAGCTTTCTGCGGGGCCGCTCTGGAAACACCATATATTTT. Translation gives CASSFLRGRSGNTIYF.

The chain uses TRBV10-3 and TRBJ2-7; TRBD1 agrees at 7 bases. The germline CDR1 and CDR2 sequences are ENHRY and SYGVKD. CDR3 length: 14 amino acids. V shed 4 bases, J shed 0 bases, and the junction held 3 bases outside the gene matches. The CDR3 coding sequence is TGTGCCATCAGTGGGGGACAGCTCTCCTACGAGCAGTACTTC. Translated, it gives CAISGGQLSYEQYF.

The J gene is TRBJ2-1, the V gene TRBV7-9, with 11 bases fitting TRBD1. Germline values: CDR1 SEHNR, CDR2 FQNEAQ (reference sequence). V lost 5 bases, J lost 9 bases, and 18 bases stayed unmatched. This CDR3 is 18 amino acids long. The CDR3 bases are TGTGCCAGCAGCCGCAGCACCATAACCGGGACAGGGGGACTTGAGCAGTTCTTC. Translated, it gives CASSRSTITGTGGLEQFF.

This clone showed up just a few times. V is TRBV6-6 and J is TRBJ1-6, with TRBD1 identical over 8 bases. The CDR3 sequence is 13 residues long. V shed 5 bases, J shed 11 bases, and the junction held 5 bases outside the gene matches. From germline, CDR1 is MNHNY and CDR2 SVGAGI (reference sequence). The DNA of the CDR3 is TGTGCCAGCAGTCGGACAGGGCCAACACCCCTCCACTTT. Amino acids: CASSRTGPTPLHF.

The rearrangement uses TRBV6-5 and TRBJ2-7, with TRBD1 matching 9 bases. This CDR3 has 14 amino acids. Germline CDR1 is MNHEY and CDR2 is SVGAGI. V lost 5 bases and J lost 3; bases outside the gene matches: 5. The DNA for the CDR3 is TGTGCCAGCAGTCCCGGGACAGGGAACTACGAGCAGTACTTC. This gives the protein CASSPGTGNYEQYF.

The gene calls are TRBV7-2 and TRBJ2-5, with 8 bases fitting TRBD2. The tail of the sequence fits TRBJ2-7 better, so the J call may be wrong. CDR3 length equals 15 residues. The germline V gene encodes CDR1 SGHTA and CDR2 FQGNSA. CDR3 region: CASSLDFGTSYEQYF. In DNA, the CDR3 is TGTGCCAGCAGCTTAGATTTCGGGACTAGCTACGAGCAGTACTTC.

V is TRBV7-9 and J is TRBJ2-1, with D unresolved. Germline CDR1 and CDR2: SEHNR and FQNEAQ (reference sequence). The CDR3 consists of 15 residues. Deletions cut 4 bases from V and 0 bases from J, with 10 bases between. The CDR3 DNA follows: TGTGCCAGCAGCTCCCAGGCAAGCTCCTACAATGAGCAGTTCTTC. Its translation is CASSSQASSYNEQFF.

The CDR3 loop is CASSSGTSTDTQYF. For the CDR3, the DNA is TGTGCCAGCAGTTCAGGGACTAGCACAGATACGCAGTATTTT. The chain carries TRBV28 and TRBJ2-3, with D perhaps matching TRBD2 (6 bases). The germline gives CDR1 MDHEN, CDR2 SYDVKM. This CDR3 has 14 residues. V was trimmed by 4 bases and J by 0 bases, leaving 8 bases between them.

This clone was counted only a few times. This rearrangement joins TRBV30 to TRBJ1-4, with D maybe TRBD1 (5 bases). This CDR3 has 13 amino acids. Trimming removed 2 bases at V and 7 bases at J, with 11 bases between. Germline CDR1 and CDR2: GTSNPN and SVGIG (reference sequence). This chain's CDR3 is CAWSTGGSEKLFF. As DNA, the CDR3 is TGTGCCTGGAGTACAGGTGGCAGTGAAAAACTGTTTTTT.

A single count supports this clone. In DNA form, the CDR3 reads TGCGCCAGCAGCATTCTACCGACTAGCGGGGGGGTCAATGAGCAGTTCTTC. Translated, it gives CASSILPTSGGVNEQFF. The rearrangement links TRBV5-1 to TRBJ2-1; 14 bases agree with TRBD2. This CDR3 is 17 amino acids long. V dropped 4 bases and J dropped 6; count of bases not matched to a gene: 9. Germline CDR1 reads SGHRS; CDR2 reads YFSETQ.

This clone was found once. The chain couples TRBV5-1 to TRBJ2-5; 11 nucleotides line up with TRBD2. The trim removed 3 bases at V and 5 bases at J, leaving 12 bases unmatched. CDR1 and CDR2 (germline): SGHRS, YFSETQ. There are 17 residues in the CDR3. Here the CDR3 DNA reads TGCGCCAGCAGCTCAGGGGCGCTAGCGGGAGGCGGGGAGACCCAGTACTTC. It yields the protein CASSSGALAGGGETQYF.

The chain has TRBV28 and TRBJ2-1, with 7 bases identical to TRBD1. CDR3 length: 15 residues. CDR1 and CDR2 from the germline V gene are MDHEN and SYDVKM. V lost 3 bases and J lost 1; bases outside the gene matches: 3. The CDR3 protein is CASSFRGLSYNEQFF. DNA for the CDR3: TGTGCCAGCAGTTTTAGGGGGCTTTCCTACAATGAGCAGTTCTTC.

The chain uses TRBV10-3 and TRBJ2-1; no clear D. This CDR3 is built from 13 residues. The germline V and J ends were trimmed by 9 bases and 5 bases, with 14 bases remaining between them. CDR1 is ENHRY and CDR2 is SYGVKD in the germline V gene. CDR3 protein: CAMRTGPDNEQFF. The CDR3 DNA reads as TGTGCCATGAGAACTGGGCCAGACAATGAGCAGTTCTTC.

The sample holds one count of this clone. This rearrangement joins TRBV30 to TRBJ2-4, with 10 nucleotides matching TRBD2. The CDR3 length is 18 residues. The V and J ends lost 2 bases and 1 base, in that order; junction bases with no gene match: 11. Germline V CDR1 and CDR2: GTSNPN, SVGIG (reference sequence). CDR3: CAWSSRVGSGRAKNIQYF. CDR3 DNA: TGTGCCTGGAGTTCAAGAGTGGGTAGCGGGAGGGCCAAAAACATTCAGTACTTC.